Listed here is a single T cell receptor (beta chain). The antigen is not known. A second PCR, run for about 6 to 12 cycles, used a sample-barcoded 5' primer plus a J-beta primer mix. Using its own MiXCR run on the 5' RACE reads, TCRdb lists one record per CDR3 protein. The data show some 640,000 distinct CDR3 sequences, 45% to 50% seen once. The record originates from a study of blood T cells in healthy people across ages. Germline V lookup: CDR1 LGHNA, CDR2 YSLEER. Trimming cost V 4 bases and J 4 bases, with 16 bases left between them. The length of the CDR3 is 15 residues. The study, taken as a whole, reports: TCR beta diversity per million T cells fell roughly linearly with age.

The chain joins TRBV4-3 to TRBJ1-1; D is perhaps TRBD1 (6 bases). The sample taken for sequencing was blood. This sequence originates from a woman between 55 and 75 years old in good health. The CDR3 protein is CASSRWDIFRTEAFF. The CDR3 DNA reads TGCGCCAGCAGCCGCTGGGACATATTTCGCACTGAAGCTTTCTTT.